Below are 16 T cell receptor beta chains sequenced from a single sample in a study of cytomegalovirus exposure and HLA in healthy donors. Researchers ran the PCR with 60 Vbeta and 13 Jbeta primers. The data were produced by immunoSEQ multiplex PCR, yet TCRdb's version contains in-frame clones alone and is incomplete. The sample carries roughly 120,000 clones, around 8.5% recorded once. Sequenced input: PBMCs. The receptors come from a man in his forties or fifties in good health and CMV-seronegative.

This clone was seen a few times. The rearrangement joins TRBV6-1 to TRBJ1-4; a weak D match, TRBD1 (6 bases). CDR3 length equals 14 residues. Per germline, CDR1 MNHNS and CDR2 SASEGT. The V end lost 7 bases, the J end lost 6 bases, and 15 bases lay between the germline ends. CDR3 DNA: TGTGCCAGCACTCCCTCAGGGGTATATGAAAAACTGTTTTTT. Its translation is CASTPSGVYEKLFF.

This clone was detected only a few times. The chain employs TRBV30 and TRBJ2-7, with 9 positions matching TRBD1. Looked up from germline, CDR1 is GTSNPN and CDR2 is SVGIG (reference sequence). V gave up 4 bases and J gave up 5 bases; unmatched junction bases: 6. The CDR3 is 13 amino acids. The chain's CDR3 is CAWTGTGFHEQYF. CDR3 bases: TGTGCCTGGACTGGGACAGGGTTCCACGAGCAGTACTTC.

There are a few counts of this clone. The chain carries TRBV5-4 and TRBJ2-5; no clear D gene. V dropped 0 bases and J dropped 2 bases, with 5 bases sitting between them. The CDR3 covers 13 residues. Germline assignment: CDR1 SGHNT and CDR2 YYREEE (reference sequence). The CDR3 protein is CASSLDGQETQYF. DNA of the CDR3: TGTGCCAGCAGCTTGGACGGTCAAGAGACCCAGTACTTC. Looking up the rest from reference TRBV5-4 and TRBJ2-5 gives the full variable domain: ETGVTQSPTHLIKTRGQQVTLRCSSQSGHNTVSWYQQALGQGPQFIFQYYREEENGRGNFPPRFSGLQFPNYSSELNVNALELDDSALYLCASSLDGQETQYFGPGTRLLVL.

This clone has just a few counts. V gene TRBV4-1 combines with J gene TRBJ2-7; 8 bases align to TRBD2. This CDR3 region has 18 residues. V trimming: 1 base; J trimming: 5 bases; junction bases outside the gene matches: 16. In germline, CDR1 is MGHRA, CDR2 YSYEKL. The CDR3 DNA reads TGCGCCAGCAGCCAAGTAGTTTCACTAGCGGAGTCGGTCGACGAGCAGTACTTC. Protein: CASSQVVSLAESVDEQYF.

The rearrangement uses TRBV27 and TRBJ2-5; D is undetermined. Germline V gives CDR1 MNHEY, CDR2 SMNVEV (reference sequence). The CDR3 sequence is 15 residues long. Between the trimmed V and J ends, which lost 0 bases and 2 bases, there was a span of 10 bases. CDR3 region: CASSLSWQTQETQYF. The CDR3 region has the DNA TGTGCCAGCAGTTTATCTTGGCAGACTCAAGAGACCCAGTACTTC.

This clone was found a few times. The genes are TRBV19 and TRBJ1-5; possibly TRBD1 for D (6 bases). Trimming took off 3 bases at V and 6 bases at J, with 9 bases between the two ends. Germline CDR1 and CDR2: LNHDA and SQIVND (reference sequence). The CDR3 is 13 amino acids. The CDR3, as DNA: TGTGCCAGTAGTATTCAGGGGTTTCAGCCCCAGCATTTT. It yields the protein CASSIQGFQPQHF.

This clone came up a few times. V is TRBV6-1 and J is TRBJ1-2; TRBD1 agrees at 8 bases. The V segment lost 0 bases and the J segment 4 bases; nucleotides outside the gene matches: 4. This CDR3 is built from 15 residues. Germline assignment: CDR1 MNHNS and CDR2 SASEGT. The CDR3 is CASSEAQGAFYGYTF. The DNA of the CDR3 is TGTGCCAGCAGTGAAGCGCAGGGGGCATTCTATGGCTACACCTTC.

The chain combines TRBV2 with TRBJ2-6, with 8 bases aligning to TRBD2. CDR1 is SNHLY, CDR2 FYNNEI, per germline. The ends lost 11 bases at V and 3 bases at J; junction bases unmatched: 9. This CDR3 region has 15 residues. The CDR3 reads CACLVGGDGANVLTF. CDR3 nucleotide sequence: TGTGCCTGTCTCGTCGGGGGGGATGGGGCCAACGTCCTGACTTTC.

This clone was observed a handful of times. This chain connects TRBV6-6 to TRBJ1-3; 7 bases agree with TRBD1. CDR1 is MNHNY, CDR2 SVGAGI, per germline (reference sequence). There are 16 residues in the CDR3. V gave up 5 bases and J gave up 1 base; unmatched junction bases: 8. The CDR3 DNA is TGTGCCAGCAGTCGAGACAGGGAACCATCTGGAAACACCATATATTTT. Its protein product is CASSRDREPSGNTIYF.

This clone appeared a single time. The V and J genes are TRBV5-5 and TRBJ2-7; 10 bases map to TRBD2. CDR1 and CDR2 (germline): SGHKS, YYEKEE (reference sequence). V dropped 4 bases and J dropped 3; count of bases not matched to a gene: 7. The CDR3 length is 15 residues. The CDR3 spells CASSPAAGGVYEQYF. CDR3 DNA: TGTGCCAGCAGCCCGGCAGCGGGGGGGGTCTACGAGCAGTACTTC.

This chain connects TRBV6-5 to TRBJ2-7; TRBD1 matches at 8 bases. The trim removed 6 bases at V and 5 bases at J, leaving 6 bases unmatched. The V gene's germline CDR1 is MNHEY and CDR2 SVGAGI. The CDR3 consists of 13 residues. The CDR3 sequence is CASRQTGEHEQYF. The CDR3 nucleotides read TGTGCCAGCAGGCAGACAGGGGAACACGAGCAGTACTTC.

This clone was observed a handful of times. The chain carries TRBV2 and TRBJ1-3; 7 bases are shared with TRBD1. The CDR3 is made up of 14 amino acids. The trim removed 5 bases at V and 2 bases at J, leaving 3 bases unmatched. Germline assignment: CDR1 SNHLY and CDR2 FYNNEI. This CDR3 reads CASSPQGTGNTIYF. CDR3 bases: TGTGCCAGCAGTCCACAGGGGACTGGAAACACCATATATTTT.

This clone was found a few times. The CDR3 protein is CASSPARERPYEQYF. In nucleotides, the CDR3 is TGTGCCAGCAGTCCAGCCCGGGAAAGGCCCTACGAGCAGTACTTC. The V and J genes are TRBV28 and TRBJ2-7, with D possibly being TRBD2 (5 bases). V lost 5 bases, J lost 2 bases, and 16 bases lay in between. In germline, CDR1 is MDHEN, CDR2 SYDVKM. The CDR3 length is 15 residues. Full variable domain (outside the CDR3, taken from reference TRBV28 and TRBJ2-7): DVKVTQSSRYLVKRTGEKVFLECVQDMDHENMFWYRQDPGLGLRLIYFSYDVKMKEKGDIPEGYSVSREKKERFSLILESASTNQTSMYLCASSPARERPYEQYFGPGTRLTVT.

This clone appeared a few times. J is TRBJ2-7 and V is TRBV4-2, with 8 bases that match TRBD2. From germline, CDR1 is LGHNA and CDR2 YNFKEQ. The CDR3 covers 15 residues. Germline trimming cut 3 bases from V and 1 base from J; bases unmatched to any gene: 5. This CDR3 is CASSQVGGASYEQYF. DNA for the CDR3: TGTGCCAGCAGCCAGGTCGGGGGGGCGTCCTACGAGCAGTACTTC.

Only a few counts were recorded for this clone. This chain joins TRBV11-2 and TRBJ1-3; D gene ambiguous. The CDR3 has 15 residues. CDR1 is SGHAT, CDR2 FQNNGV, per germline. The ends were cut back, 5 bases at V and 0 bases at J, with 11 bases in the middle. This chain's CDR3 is CASSPVGPSGNTIYF. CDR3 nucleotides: TGTGCCAGCAGCCCCGTTGGCCCCTCTGGAAACACCATATATTTT.

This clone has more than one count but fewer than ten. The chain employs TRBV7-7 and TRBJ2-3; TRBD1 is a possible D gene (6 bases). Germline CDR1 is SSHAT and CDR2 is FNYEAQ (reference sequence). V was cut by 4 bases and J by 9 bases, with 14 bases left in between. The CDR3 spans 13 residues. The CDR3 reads CASSYSGGDTQYF. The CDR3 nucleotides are TGTGCCAGCAGCTATAGTGGGGGCGACACGCAGTATTTT.